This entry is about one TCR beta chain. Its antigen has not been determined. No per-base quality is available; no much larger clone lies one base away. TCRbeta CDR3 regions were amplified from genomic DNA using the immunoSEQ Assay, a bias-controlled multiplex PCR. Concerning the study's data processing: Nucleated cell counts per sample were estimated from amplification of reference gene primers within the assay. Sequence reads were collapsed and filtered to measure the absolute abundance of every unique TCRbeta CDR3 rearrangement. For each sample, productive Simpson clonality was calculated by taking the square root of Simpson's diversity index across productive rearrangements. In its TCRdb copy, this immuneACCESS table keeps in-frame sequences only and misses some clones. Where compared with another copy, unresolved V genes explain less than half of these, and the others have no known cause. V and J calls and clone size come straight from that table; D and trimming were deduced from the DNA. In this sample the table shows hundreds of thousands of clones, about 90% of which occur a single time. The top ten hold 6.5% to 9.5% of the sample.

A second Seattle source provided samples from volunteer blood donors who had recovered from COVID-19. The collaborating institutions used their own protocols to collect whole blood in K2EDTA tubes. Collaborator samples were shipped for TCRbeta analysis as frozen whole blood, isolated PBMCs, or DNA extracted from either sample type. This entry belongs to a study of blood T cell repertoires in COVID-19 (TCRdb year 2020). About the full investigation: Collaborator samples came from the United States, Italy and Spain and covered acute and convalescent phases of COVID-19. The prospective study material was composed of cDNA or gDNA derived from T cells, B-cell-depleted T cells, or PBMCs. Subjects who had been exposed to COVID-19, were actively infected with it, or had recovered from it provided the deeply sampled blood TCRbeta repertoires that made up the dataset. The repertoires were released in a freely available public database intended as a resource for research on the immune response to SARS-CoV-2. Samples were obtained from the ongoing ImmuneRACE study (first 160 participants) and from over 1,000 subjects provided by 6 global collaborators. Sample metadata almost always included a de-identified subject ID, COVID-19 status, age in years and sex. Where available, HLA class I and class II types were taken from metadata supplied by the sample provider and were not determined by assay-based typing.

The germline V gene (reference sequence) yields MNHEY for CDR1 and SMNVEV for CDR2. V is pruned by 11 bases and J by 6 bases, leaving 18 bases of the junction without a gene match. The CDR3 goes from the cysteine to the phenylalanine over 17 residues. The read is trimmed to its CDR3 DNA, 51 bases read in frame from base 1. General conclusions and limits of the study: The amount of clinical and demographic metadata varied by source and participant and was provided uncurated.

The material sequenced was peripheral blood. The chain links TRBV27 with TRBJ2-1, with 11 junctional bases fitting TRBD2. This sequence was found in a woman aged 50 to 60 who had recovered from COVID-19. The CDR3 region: CAPGGASGGQPRNEQFF. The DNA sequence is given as TGTGCCCCGGGGGGGGCTAGCGGGGGGCAACCCCGCAATGAGCAGTTCTTC.